Reported below is one T cell receptor beta chain. The target antigen is unknown. The data originate from a study of blood T cells in healthy people across ages. Primers used in a second PCR of about 7 to 12 cycles were a sample-barcoded 5' primer and a J-beta primer mix. TCRdb analysed the 5' RACE reads with MiXCR anew, one entry per CDR3 protein. Of around 800,000 distinct CDR3 sequences in the sample, about 48% are singletons; the top ten hold roughly 37%. Notes on the study in general: Estimates based on one million T cells were treated as lower bounds. Both naive CD4+ cell counts and diversity were greater in long-lived donors than in aged donors. In these data, TCR beta diversity tracked strongly with naive T cell percentage. Older age coincided with a roughly linear decline in TCR beta diversity per million T cells.

There are 13 residues in the CDR3. V lost 2 bases, J lost 6 bases, and 3 bases stayed unmatched. Germline V gives CDR1 MNHEY, CDR2 SMNVEV (reference sequence). This TCR came from a man older than 75 in good health. Sequencing was done on a sample of blood. The chain uses TRBV27 and TRBJ2-7; TRBD1 agrees at 8 bases. The CDR3 DNA follows: TGTGCCAGCAGTTTAAGGGGACAGGCCGAGCAGTACTTC. Protein: CASSLRGQAEQYF.